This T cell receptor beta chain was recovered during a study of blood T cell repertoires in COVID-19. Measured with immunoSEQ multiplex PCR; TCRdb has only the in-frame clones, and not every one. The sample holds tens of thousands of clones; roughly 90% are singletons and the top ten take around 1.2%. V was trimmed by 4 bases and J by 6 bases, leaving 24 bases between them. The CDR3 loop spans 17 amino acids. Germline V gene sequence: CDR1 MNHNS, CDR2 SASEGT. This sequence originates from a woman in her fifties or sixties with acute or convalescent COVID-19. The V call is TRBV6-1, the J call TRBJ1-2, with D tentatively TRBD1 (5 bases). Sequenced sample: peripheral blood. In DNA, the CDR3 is TGTGCCAGCAGTGGCAGCGTTCCGGGGGAATACTGGAATGGCTACACCTTC. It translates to CASSGSVPGEYWNGYTF.